This T cell receptor (beta chain) was documented in a study of Ad26.COV2.S vaccination and SARS-CoV-2 variants. For the study at large: The study gave Ad26.COV2.S intramuscularly, once or twice 56 days apart.

In the case of this clone: Its target is unknown.

The treatment was: around 19 received Ad26.COV2.S at low or high dose, single or two shots; several received placebo; per-sample allocation not given. Sampling was performed 63 days after the first vaccine or placebo injection. Findings and caveats of the study: Individuals receiving vaccine had higher spike-specific TCR breadth than placebo recipients did.

Germline CDR1 and CDR2: LNHDA and SQIVND (reference sequence). The CDR3 has 15 residues. The ends were cut back, 1 base at V and 0 bases at J, with 6 bases in the middle. Sequenced by immunoSEQ multiplex PCR; TCRdb stores in-frame clones only, minus some. The sample lists about 680,000 clones, roughly 90% seen once, with about 1.5% in the top ten. This clonotype was sampled from a person between 18 and 65 years old who received the Ad26.COV2.S COVID-19 vaccine or a placebo. This chain uses TRBV19 with TRBJ2-2; no definite D call. Sequencing was performed on peripheral blood, taken in a trial of Ad26.COV2.S vaccine versus placebo. CDR3: CASSIGNTNTGELFF. In DNA form, the CDR3 reads TGTGCCAGTAGTATAGGGAATACGAACACCGGGGAGCTGTTTTTT.